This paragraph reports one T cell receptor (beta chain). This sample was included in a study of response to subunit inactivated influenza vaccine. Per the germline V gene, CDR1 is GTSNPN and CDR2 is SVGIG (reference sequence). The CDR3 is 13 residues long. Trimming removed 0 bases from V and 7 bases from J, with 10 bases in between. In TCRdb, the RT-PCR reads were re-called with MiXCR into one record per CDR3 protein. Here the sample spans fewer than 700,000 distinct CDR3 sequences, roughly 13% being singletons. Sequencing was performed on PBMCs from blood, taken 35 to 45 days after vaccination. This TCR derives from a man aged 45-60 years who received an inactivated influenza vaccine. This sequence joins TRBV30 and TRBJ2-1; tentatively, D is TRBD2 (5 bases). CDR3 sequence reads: CAWSVQSGNEQFF. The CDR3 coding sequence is TGTGCCTGGAGTGTACAGAGCGGAAATGAGCAGTTCTTC.